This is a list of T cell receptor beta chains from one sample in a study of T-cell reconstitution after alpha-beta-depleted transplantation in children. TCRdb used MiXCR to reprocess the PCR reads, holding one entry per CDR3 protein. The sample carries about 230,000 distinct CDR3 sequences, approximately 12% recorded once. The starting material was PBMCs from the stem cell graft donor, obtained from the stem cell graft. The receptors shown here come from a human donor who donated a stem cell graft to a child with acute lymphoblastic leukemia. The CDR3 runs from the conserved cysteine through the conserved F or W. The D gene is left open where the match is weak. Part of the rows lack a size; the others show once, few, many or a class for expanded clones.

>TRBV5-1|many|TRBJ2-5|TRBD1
TGCGCCAGCAGCTTAGGACAGGGGTGGGAGACCCAGTACTTC
CASSLGQGWETQYF
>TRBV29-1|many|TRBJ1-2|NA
TGCAGCGCCACTGGGACATCCTGGGGGAAGATAGGCTACACCTTC
CSATGTSWGKIGYTF
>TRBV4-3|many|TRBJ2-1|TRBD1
TGCGCCAGCAGCCCGGAGAGGACAGGGGGCAATGAGCAGTTCTTC
CASSPERTGGNEQFF
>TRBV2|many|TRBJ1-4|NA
TGTGCCAGCAGGGGACCGGGACCTCGCGGTTTTGAAAAACTGTTTTTT
CASRGPGPRGFEKLFF
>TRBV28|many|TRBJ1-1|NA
TGTGCCAGCAGTTTAGTCGCCGGGAACACTGAAGCTTTCTTT
CASSLVAGNTEAFF
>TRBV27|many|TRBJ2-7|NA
TGTGCCAGCAGCCTGGGTCCGGCGGACGAGCAGTACTTC
CASSLGPADEQYF
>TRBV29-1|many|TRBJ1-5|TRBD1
TGCAGCGTTGGACAGGGAGACGGCAATCAGCCCCAGCATTTT
CSVGQGDGNQPQHF
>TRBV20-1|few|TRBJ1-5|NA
TGCAGTGCTTCCCGACACGGGGGTAGCAATCAGCCCCAGCATTTT
CSASRHGGSNQPQHF
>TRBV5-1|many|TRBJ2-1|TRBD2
TGCGCCAGCAGCTTGGGACTAGCGAATGAGCAGTTCTTC
CASSLGLANEQFF
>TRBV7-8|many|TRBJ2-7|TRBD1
TGTGCCAGCAGCTCAGGGGACAGGGGGGCCTACGAGCAGTACTTC
CASSSGDRGAYEQYF
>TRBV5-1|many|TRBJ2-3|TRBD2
TGCGCCAGCAGCACTAGCGGGGGGAACACAGATACGCAGTATTTT
CASSTSGGNTDTQYF
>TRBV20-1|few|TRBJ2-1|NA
TGCAGTGCTAGAGATCAACGGCGGCTAGCCGATTACAATGAGCAGTTCTTC
CSARDQRRLADYNEQFF
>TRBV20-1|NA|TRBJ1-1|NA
TGCAGTGCTAGAGATGGGGCCCGACATCGGAACACTGAAGCTTTCTTT
CSARDGARHRNTEAFF
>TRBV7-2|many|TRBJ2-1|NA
TGTGCCAGCAGCCCCGGGACTCCGGGGTTCAATGAGCAGTTCTTC
CASSPGTPGFNEQFF
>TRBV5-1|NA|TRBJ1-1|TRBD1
TGCGCCAGCAGCTTGGGGGGACAGGACCTTGAAGCTTTCTTT
CASSLGGQDLEAFF
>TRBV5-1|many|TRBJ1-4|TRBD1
TGCGCCAGCAGAGGATCGGGACAGTTAAATGAAAAACTGTTTTTT
CASRGSGQLNEKLFF
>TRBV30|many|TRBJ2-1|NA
TGTGCCTGGAGTTTACAGGGTAATGAGCAGTTCTTC
CAWSLQGNEQFF
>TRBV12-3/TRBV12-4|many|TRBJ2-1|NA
TGTGCCAGCAGTCTAACGGCAGGTAGCTCCTACAATGAGCAGTTCTTC
CASSLTAGSSYNEQFF
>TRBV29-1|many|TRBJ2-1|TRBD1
TGCAGCGCCGGGACAGGGGAGTTCTTC
CSAGTGEFF
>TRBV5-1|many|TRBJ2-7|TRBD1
TGCGCCAGCAGCTTAGTCGGGACAGGGGGCCCGAGCTCCTACGAGCAGTACTTC
CASSLVGTGGPSSYEQYF
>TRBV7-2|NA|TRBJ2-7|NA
TGTGCCAGCAGCCCCCACCGGGGGTACGAGCAGTACTTC
CASSPHRGYEQYF
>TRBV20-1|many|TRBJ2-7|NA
TGCAGTGCTAGTGGGAGCGGCTACGAGCAGTACTTC
CSASGSGYEQYF
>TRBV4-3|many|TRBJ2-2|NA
TGCGCCAGCAGCCAAGATCGGGAGCTGTTTTTT
CASSQDRELFF
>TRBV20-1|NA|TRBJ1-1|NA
TGCAGTGCTAGTCTGGGGGATAAAGCTTTCTTT
CSASLGDKAFF
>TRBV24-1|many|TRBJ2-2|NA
TGTGCCACCAGTGATACAGGGAGTACCGGGGAGCTGTTTTTT
CATSDTGSTGELFF
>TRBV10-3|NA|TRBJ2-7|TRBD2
TGTGCCACCGGGCTAGCGGGGGGGAGCTCCTACGAGCAGTACTTC
CATGLAGGSSYEQYF
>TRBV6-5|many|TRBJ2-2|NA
TGTGCCAGCAGTTACGAGGCAGGCACCGGGGAGCTGTTTTTT
CASSYEAGTGELFF